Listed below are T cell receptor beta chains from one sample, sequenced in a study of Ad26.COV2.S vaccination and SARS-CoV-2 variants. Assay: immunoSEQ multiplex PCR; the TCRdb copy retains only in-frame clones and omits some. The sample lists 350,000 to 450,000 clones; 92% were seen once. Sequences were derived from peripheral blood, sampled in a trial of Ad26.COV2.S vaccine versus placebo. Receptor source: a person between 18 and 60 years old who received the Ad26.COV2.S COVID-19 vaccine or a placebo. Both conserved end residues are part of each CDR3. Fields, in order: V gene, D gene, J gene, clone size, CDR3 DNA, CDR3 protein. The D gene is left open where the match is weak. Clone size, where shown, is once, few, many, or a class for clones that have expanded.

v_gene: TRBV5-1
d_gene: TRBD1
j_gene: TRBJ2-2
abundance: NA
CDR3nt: TGCGCCAGCAGCTTGGGGACAGGTAACACCGGGGAGCTGTTTTTT
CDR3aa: CASSLGTGNTGELFF

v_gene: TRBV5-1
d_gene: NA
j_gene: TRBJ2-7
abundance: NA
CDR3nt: TGCGCCAGCAGCTTGGTACCGGGAGAGCGATACGAGCAGTACTTC
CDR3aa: CASSLVPGERYEQYF

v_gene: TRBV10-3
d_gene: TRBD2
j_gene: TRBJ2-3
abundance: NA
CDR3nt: TGTGCCATCAGTGGCGGGGGGTACACAGATACGCAGTATTTT
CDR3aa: CAISGGGYTDTQYF

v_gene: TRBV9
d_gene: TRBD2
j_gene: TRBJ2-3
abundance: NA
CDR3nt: TGTGCCAGCAGCGAGGCCTGGACTAGCGGGGACACAGATACGCAGTATTTT
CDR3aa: CASSEAWTSGDTDTQYF

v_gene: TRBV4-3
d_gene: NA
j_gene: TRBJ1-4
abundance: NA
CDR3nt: TGCGCCAGCAGCCCTCCTGGGGATGAAAAACTGTTTTTT
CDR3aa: CASSPPGDEKLFF

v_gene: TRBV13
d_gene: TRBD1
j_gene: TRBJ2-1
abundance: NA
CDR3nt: TGTGCCAGCAGCTTATCAGGGGGAGAGTCCTACAATGAGCAGTTCTTC
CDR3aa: CASSLSGGESYNEQFF

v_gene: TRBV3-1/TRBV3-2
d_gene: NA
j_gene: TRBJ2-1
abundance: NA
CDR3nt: TGTGCCAGCAGCCATAAGTTCTTC
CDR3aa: CASSHKFF

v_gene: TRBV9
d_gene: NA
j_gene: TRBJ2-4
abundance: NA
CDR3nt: TGTGCCAGCAGCGTAGACGCCAGGGCGGACAAAAACATTCAGTACTTC
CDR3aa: CASSVDARADKNIQYF

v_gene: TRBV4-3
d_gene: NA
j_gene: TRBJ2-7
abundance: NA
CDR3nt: TGCGCCAGCAGCCAACCTTCCGGGACACCGAGCTCCTACGAGCAGTACTTC
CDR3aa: CASSQPSGTPSSYEQYF

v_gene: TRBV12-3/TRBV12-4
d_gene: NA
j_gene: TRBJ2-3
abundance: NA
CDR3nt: TGTGCCAGCAGCCTGGGCGGGCAGGTTGGGCAGTATTTT
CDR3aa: CASSLGGQVGQYF

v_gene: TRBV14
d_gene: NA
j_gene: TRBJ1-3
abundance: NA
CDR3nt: TGTGCCAGCAGCCAGGATCAGCCTATCTCTGGAAACACCATATATTTT
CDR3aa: CASSQDQPISGNTIYF

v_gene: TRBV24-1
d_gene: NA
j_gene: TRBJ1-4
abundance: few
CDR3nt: TGTGCCACCAGTGATTTGAGGGCAGGGCGCGAAAAACTGTTTTTT
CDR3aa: CATSDLRAGREKLFF

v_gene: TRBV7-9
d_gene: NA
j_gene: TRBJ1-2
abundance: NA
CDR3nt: TGTGCCAGCAGCTCCCCCAACACTTTTAACTATGGCTACACCTTC
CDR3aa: CASSSPNTFNYGYTF

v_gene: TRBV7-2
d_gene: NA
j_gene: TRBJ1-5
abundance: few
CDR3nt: TGTGCCAGCAGCCTGACAGGTATAGCGGGCAATCAGCCCCAGCATTTT
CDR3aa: CASSLTGIAGNQPQHF

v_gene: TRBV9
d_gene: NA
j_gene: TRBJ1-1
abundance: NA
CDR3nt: TGTGCCAGCAGCGTACACACTAGCAACACTGAAGCTTTCTTT
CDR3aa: CASSVHTSNTEAFF

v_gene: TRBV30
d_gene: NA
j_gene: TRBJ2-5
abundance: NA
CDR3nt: TGTGCCTGGAGTGTGGGCCCTAAAGAGACCCAGTACTTC
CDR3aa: CAWSVGPKETQYF

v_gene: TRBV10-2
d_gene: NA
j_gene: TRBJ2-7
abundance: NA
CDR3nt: TGCGCCAGCAGTGAGGACGAGCAGTACTTC
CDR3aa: CASSEDEQYF

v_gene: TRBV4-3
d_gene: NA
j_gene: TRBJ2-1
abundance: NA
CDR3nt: TGCGCCAGCAGCCAATCTCCGGGGCCAACCTACAATGAGCAGTTCTTC
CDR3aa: CASSQSPGPTYNEQFF

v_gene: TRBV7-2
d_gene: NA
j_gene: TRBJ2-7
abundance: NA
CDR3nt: TGTGCCAGCAGCTTGGGACGTTCCTACGAGCAGTACTTC
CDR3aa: CASSLGRSYEQYF

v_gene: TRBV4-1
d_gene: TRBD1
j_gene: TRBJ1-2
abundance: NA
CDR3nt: TGCGCCAGCAGCCAAAATTGGTTCGAGGGGGCTGAGGGCTACACCTTC
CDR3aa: CASSQNWFEGAEGYTF

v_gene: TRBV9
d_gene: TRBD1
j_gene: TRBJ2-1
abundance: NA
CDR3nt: TGTGCCAGCAGCGTAGGGGGACAGGCCGCCTACAATGAGCAGTTCTTC
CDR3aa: CASSVGGQAAYNEQFF

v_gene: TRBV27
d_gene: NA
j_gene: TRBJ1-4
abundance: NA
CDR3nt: TGTGCCAGCAGTTTATTCGGGGACTCGAATGAAAAACTGTTTTTT
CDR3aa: CASSLFGDSNEKLFF

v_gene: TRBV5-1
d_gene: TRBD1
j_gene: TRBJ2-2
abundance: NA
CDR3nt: TGCGCCAGCACGATCGGGACAGGGAGGATCTTCGGGGAGCTGTTTTTT
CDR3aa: CASTIGTGRIFGELFF

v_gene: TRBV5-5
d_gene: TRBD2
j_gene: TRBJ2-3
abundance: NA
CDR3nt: TGTGCCAGCATCCTCTCCCTACTAGCGGAGTTGCAGTATTTT
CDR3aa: CASILSLLAELQYF

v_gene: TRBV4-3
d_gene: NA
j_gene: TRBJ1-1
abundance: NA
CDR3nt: TGCGCCAGCAGCCCCGAGGGAGGGACTGAAGCTTTCTTT
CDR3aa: CASSPEGGTEAFF

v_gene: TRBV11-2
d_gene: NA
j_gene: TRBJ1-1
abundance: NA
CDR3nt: TGTGCCAGCAGCTTAGGGATTCTCACTGAAGCTTTCTTT
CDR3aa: CASSLGILTEAFF

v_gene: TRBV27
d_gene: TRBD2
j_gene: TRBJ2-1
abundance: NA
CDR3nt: TGTGCCAGCAGTTTATTAGGCGGGGGGGCTCGGAATGAGCAGTTCTTC
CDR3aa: CASSLLGGGARNEQFF

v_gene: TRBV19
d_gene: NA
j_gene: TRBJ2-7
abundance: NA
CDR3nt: TGTGCCAGTAGTATGGCAGAATCCTACGAGCAGTACTTC
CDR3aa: CASSMAESYEQYF

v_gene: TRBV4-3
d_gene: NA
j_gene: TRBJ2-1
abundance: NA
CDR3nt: TGCGCCAGCACCTCGAAGCGAGGGGGAGGGGAGCAGTTCTTC
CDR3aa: CASTSKRGGGEQFF

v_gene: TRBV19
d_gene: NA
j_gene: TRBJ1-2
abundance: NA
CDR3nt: TGTGCCAGTAGTCCCCTTCACACGGACAAGAACTATGGCTACACCTTC
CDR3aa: CASSPLHTDKNYGYTF

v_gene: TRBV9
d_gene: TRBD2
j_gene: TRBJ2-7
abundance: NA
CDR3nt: TGTGCCAGCAGCGTAGCTACTAGCGCGACCTACGAGCAGTACTTC
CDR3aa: CASSVATSATYEQYF

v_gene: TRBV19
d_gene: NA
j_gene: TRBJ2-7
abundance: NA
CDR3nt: TGTGCCAGTAGTATGTTTATCGAGGGATACGAGCAGTACTTC
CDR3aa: CASSMFIEGYEQYF

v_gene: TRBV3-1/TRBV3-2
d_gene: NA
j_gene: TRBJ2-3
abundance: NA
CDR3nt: TGTGCCAGCAGCCAAGGGATGCATGACACAGATACGCAGTATTTT
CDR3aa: CASSQGMHDTDTQYF

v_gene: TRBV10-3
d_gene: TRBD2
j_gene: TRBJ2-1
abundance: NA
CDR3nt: TGTGCCATCAGAGAGCGGGGGAATTACAATGAGCAGTTCTTC
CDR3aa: CAIRERGNYNEQFF

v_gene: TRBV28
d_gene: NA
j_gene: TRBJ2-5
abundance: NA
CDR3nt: TGTGCCAGCAGCCGCGGGGGCGGGGTGTCAGAGGAGACCCAGTACTTC
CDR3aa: CASSRGGGVSEETQYF

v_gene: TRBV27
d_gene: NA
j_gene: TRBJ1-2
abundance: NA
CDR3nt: TGTGCCACTTGGGACATAGGGGATTATGGCTACACCTTC
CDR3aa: CATWDIGDYGYTF

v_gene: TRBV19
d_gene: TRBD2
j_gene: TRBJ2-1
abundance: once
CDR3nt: TGTGCCAGTAGTATGGGGGGACTAGCGGGGTACAATGAGCAGTTCTTC
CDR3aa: CASSMGGLAGYNEQFF

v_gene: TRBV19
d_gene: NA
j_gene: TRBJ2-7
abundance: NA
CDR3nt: TGTGCCAGTAGTATAGCGGGCGGGTTGCGAGGCGGCGAGCAGTACTTC
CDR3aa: CASSIAGGLRGGEQYF

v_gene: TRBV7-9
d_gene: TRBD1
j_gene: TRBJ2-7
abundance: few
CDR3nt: TGTGCTTCGACAGGGGGCACCTACGAGCAGTACTTC
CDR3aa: CASTGGTYEQYF

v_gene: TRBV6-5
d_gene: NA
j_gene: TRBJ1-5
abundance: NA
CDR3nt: TGTGCCAGCGCGGAGGTTTTTGGGGATCAGCCCCAGCATTTT
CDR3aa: CASAEVFGDQPQHF

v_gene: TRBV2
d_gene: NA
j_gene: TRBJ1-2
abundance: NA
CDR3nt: TGTGCCAGCAGCGCACCGGTGACTAACTATGGCTACACCTTC
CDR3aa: CASSAPVTNYGYTF

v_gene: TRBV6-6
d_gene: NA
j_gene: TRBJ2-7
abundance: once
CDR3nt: TGTGCCAGCGGTTGGGAGACAGTAACTACGGAGCAGTACTTC
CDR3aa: CASGWETVTTEQYF

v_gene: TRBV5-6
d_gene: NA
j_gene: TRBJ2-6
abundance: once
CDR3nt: TGTGCCAGCAGCTTGTCTGGGGCCAACGTCCTGACTTTC
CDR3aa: CASSLSGANVLTF

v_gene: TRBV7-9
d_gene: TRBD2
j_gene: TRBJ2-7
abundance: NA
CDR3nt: TGTGCCAGCAGCGTCGGGGGGTCCTACGAGCAGTACTTC
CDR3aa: CASSVGGSYEQYF

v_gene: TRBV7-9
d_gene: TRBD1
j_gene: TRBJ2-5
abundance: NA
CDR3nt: TGTGCCAGCAGTCCTGCGGGACAGGGGAAGAAAGAGACCCAGTACTTC
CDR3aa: CASSPAGQGKKETQYF

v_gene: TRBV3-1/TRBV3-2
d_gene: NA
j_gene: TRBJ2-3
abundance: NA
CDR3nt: TGTGCCAGCGGTAGTAGGGCCCCAGATACGCAGTATTTT
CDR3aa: CASGSRAPDTQYF

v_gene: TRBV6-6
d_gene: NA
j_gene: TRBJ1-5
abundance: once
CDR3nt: TGTGCCAGCAGTTACCCCCAGGCGGCCCAGCATTTT
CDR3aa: CASSYPQAAQHF

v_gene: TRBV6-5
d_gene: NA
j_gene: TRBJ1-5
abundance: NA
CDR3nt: TGTGCCAGCAGCTATCAGATCAATCAGCCCCAGCATTTT
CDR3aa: CASSYQINQPQHF

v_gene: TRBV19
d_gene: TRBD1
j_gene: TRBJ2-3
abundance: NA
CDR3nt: TGTGCCAGTAGTAGTACAGGGGTGGATACGCAGTATTTT
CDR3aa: CASSSTGVDTQYF

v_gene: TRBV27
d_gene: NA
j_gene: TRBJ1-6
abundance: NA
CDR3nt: TGTGCCAGCAGTCTCTACATGAATTCACCCCTCCACTTT
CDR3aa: CASSLYMNSPLHF

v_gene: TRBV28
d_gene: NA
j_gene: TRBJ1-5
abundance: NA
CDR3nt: TGTGCCAGCAGTTTATCAGGCGATCAGCCCCAGCATTTT
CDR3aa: CASSLSGDQPQHF

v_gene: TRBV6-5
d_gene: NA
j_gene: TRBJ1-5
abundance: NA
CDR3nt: TGTGCCAGCGAAGAAGGGAACCAGCCCCAGCATTTT
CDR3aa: CASEEGNQPQHF

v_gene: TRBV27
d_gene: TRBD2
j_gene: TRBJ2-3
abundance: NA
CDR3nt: TGTGCCAGCATCCCCGGGACTAGCGGGGGGGCCTCCTCAGATACGCAGTATTTT
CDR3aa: CASIPGTSGGASSDTQYF

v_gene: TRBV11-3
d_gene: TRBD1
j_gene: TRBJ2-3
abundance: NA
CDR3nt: TGTGCCAGCAGCAAACAGGGGGTGGGCACAGATACGCAGTATTTT
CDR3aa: CASSKQGVGTDTQYF

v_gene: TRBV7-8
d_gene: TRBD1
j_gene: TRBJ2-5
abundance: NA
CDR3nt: TGTGCCAGCAGCTTACCTCTGACAGGGGCCTCCCAGGAAGAGACCCAGTACTTC
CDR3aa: CASSLPLTGASQEETQYF

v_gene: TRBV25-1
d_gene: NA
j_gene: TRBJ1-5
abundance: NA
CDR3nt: TGTGCCAGCAGTGAGATCAGGCTGGGCAATCAGCCCCAGCATTTT
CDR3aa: CASSEIRLGNQPQHF

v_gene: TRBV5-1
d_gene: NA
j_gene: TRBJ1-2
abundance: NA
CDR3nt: TGCGCCAGCAGCTTGAGGGGATTCTATGGCTACACCTTC
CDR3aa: CASSLRGFYGYTF

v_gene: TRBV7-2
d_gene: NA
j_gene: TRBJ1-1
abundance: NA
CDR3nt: TGTGCCAGCAGCTTACGGGGGGCGGGTGGCACTGAAGCTTTCTTT
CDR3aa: CASSLRGAGGTEAFF